This T cell receptor beta chain originates from a study of T cells in localized non-small cell lung cancer. Germline CDR1 reads LNHDA; CDR2 reads SQIVND (reference sequence). The CDR3 runs 15 residues. Deletions cut 4 bases from V and 3 bases from J, with 13 bases between. The assay was immunoSEQ multiplex PCR, and TCRdb's table has in-frame clones only and misses some. Here the sample spans 25,000 to 35,000 clones, more than 85% being singletons. Study conclusions and caveats: Compared with tumor, uninvolved adjacent lung displayed greater T cell clonality, ranking highest overall. A median of approximately 50 clones ranked among the top 100 in tumor appeared in adjacent lung.

As to this clone: Antigen unknown.

Sequencing was performed on peripheral blood, taken before any cancer treatment. This sequence originates from a female donor of 60 years or more with stage I lung adenocarcinoma. The chain uses TRBV19 and TRBJ2-4; D gene unclear. CDR3 region: CASSTAMANKNIQYF. Written as DNA, the CDR3 is TGTGCCAGTAGTACGGCGATGGCGAACAAAAACATTCAGTACTTC.